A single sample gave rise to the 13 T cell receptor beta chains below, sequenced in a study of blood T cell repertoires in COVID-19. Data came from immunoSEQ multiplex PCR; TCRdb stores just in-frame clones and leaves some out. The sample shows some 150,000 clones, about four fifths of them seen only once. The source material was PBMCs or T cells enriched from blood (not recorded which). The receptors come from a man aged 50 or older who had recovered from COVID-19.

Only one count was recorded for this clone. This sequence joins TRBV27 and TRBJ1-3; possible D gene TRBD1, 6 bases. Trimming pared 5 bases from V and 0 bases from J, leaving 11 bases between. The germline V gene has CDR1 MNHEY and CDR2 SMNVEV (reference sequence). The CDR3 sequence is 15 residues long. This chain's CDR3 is CASSPGGASGNTIYF. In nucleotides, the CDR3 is TGTGCCAGCAGTCCGGGGGGGGCCTCTGGAAACACCATATATTTT.

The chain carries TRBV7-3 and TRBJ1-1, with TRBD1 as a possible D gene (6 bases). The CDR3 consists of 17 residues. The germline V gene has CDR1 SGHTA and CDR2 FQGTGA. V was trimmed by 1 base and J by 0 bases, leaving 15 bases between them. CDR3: CASSLIPTGRLNTEAFF. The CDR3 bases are TGTGCCAGCAGCTTAATCCCTACAGGGAGACTGAACACTGAAGCTTTCTTT.

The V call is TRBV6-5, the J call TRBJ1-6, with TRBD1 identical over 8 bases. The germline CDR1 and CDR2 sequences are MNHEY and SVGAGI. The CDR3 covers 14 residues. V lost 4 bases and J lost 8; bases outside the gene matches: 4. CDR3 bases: TGTGCCAGCAGTTCTACAGGGGGATATTCACCCCTCCACTTT. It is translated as CASSSTGGYSPLHF.

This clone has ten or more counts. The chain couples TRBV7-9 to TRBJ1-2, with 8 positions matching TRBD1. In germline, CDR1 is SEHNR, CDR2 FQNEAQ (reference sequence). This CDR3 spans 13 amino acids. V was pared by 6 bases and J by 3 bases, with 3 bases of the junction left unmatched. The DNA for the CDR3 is TGTGCCAGCAGTCCAGGGGGCGACTATGGCTACACCTTC. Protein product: CASSPGGDYGYTF.

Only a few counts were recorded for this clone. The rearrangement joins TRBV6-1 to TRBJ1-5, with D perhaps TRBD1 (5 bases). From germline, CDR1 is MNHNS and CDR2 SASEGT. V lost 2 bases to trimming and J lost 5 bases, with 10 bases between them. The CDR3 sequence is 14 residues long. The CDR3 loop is CASSESGGDQPQHF. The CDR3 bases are TGTGCCAGCAGTGAATCCGGGGGTGATCAGCCCCAGCATTTT.

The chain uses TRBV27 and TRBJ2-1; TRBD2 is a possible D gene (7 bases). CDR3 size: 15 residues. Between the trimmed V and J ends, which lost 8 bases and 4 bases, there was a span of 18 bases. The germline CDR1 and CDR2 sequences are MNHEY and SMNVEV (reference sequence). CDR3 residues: CASSVGGPGYNEQFF. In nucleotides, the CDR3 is TGTGCCAGCTCGGTGGGGGGGCCGGGTTACAATGAGCAGTTCTTC.

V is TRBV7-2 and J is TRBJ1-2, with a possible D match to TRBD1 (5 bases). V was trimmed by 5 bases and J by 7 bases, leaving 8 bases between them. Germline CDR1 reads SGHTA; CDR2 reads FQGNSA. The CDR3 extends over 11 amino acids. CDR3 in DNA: TGTGCCAGCAGCCCAGGGTTTGGCTACACCTTC. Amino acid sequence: CASSPGFGYTF.

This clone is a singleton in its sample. This CDR3 is CASSPREAYEQYF. In nucleotides, the CDR3 is TGTGCCAGCTCACCCAGGGAGGCCTACGAGCAGTACTTC. This chain joins TRBV18 and TRBJ2-7, with D maybe TRBD2 (6 bases). Trimming took 3 bases from V and 2 from J, leaving 8 bases between them. CDR3 length equals 13 residues. Germline V lookup: CDR1 KGHSH, CDR2 LQKENI.

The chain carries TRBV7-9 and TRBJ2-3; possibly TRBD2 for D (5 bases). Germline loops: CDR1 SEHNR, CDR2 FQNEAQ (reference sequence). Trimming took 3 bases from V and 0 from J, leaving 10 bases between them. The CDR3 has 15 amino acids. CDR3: CASSFGLESTDTQYF. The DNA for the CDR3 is TGTGCCAGCAGCTTTGGACTGGAGAGCACAGATACGCAGTATTTT. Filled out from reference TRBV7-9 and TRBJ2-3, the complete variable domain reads DTGVSQNPRHKITKRGQNVTFRCDPISEHNRLYWYRQTLGQGPEFLTYFQNEAQLEKSRLLSDRFSAERPKGSFSTLEIQRTEQGDSAMYLCASSFGLESTDTQYFGPGTRLTVL.

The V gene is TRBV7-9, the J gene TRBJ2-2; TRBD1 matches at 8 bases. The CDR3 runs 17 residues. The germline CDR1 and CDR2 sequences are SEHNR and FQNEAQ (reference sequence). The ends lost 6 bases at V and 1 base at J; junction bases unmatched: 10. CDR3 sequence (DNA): TGTGCCAGCAGTCTGAGTATGACAGGGGAGAACACCGGGGAGCTGTTTTTT. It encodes CASSLSMTGENTGELFF.

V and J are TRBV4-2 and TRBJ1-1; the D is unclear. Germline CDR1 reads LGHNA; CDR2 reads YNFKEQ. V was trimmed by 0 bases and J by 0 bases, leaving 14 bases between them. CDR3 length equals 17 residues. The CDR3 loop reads CASSQDYQADMNTEAFF. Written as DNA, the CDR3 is TGTGCCAGCAGCCAAGATTACCAGGCAGACATGAACACTGAAGCTTTCTTT.

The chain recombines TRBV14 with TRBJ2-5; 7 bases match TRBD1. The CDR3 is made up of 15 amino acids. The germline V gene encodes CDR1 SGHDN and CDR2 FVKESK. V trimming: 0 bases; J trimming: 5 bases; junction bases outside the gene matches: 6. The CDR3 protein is CASSQESDRRETQYF. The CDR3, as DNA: TGTGCCAGCAGCCAAGAATCGGACAGGCGGGAGACCCAGTACTTC.

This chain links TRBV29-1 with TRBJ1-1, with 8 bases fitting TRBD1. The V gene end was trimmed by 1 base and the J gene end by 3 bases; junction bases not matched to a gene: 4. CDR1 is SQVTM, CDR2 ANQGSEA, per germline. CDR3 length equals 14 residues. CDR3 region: CSVEGVQGDTEAFF. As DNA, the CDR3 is TGCAGCGTTGAAGGGGTACAGGGGGACACTGAAGCTTTCTTT.